This is a list of T cell receptor beta chains from one sample in a study of T cells after yellow fever vaccination. TCRdb itself ran the 5' RACE reads through MiXCR, one entry per CDR3 protein. The repertoire holds under 550,000 distinct CDR3 sequences, 20% to 25% seen once, with about 16% in the top ten. The source was PBMCs, collected roughly 20 days after the first yellow fever vaccination. The receptors derive from a man younger than 30 who received the YFV17D yellow fever vaccine. The CDR3 runs from the conserved cysteine through the conserved F or W. The D gene is left open where the match is weak. The listing skips clone size in some rows; elsewhere it reads once, few, many or a size class.

CDR3aa | CDR3nt | abundance | d_gene | j_gene | v_gene
CASSQTFYEQYF | TGTGCCAGTAGTCAAACATTCTACGAGCAGTACTTC | - | - | TRBJ2-7 | TRBV19
CSARWARKDSPLHF | TGCAGTGCTAGGTGGGCCCGGAAGGATTCACCCCTCCACTTT | few | - | TRBJ1-6 | TRBV20-1
CATGSAKDRATEKLFF | TGTGCCACCGGAAGCGCTAAGGACAGGGCCACCGAAAAACTGTTTTTT | - | - | TRBJ1-4 | TRBV21-1
CASSYELSSYEQYF | TGTGCCAGCAGCTATGAACTAAGCTCCTACGAGCAGTACTTC | few | - | TRBJ2-7 | TRBV13
CASNRDGAGELFF | TGTGCCAGCAATAGGGATGGTGCCGGGGAGCTGTTTTTT | few | - | TRBJ2-2 | TRBV12-3/TRBV12-4
CASSDRGNIQYF | TGTGCCAGTAGCGACAGGGGGAACATTCAGTACTTC | few | TRBD1 | TRBJ2-4 | TRBV19
CASFEPNTEAFF | TGCGCCAGCTTCGAGCCGAACACTGAAGCTTTCTTT | many | - | TRBJ1-1 | TRBV5-1
CSYVSDRLNYEQYF | TGCAGCTATGTGTCCGACAGACTTAATTACGAGCAGTACTTC | few | - | TRBJ2-7 | TRBV29-1
CASSGDSRRDTQYF | TGCGCCAGCAGTGGAGATTCTCGGAGAGATACGCAGTATTTT | many | - | TRBJ2-3 | TRBV5-1
CASSTTGTLKQPQHF | TGTGCCAGCAGTACAACCGGGACTCTAAAGCAGCCCCAGCATTTT | few | - | TRBJ1-5 | TRBV27
CASGHLAGGTDTQYF | TGCGCCAGCGGCCACCTAGCGGGGGGAACAGATACGCAGTATTTT | - | TRBD2 | TRBJ2-3 | TRBV5-1
CASSLGRGLPYEQYF | TGCGCCAGCAGCCTGGGACGGGGACTACCATACGAGCAGTACTTC | - | TRBD2 | TRBJ2-7 | TRBV4-1
CASSLPPATGQNYEQYF | TGTGCCAGCAGTTTACCACCAGCGACAGGCCAAAACTACGAGCAGTACTTC | - | - | TRBJ2-7 | TRBV12-3/TRBV12-4
CASSLDVGQPQHF | TGTGCCAGCAGTTTAGATGTGGGTCAGCCCCAGCATTTT | many | - | TRBJ1-5 | TRBV27
CASSLFSSGQPQHF | TGTGCCAGCAGCTTGTTTAGTTCGGGTCAGCCCCAGCATTTT | few | - | TRBJ1-5 | TRBV5-6
CASSTANTGELFF | TGTGCCAGCAGTACCGCCAACACCGGGGAGCTGTTTTTT | - | - | TRBJ2-2 | TRBV6-1
CSARDSAGGDTQYF | TGCAGTGCTAGAGATTCTGCGGGGGGGGATACGCAGTATTTT | few | TRBD2 | TRBJ2-3 | TRBV20-1
CASSWMDYEQFF | TGTGCCAGCAGTTGGATGGACTATGAGCAGTTCTTC | - | - | TRBJ2-1 | TRBV7-9
CASSFPRGTSVNEQFF | TGTGCCAGCAGCTTCCCCCGCGGGACTAGCGTCAATGAGCAGTTCTTC | few | TRBD2 | TRBJ2-1 | TRBV7-2
CSARDLDSGVSSWGQETQYF | TGCAGTGCTAGAGATTTGGATAGCGGGGTCTCTTCTTGGGGCCAAGAGACCCAGTACTTC | few | TRBD2 | TRBJ2-5 | TRBV20-1
CASSLYGRQYF | TGTGCCAGCAGCTTGTATGGAAGGCAGTACTTC | - | - | TRBJ2-7 | TRBV5-8
CASSPRGTVTYEQYF | TGTGCCAGCAGCCCCCGGGGGACAGTCACCTACGAGCAGTACTTC | - | - | TRBJ2-7 | TRBV7-2
CSARVLAGVYGEQFF | TGCAGTGCTAGAGTTTTGGCAGGGGTGTATGGTGAGCAGTTCTTC | - | - | TRBJ2-1 | TRBV20-1
CASSYDGVSPLHF | TGTGCCAGCAGTTACGACGGGGTTTCACCCCTCCACTTT | - | - | TRBJ1-6 | TRBV6-5
CASSLGQLIADTQYF | TGTGCCAGCAGCTTAGGACAGTTAATTGCAGATACGCAGTATTTT | few | - | TRBJ2-3 | TRBV7-2
CASSSQISGNTIYF | TGTGCCAGCAGCTCCCAAATCTCTGGAAACACCATATATTTT | many | - | TRBJ1-3 | TRBV7-2
CASSLQISSGANVLTF | TGTGCCAGCAGTTTGCAAATTTCGTCAGGGGCCAACGTCCTGACTTTC | - | - | TRBJ2-6 | TRBV12-3/TRBV12-4